This T cell receptor beta chain derives from a study of T cell repertoires in cytomegalovirus infection. About the study: CMV infection plus the matching HLA type was flagged by public TCR beta signatures.

Whole-study results and caveats: Clonotype analysis showed dominance of the ex vivo response by HLA-C-restricted CMV-specific TCR beta clonotypes.

MiXCR, applied by TCRdb to the reads, yields one record per CDR3 protein. In the table there are hundreds of thousands of distinct CDR3 sequences, 20% to 25% of which are singletons. About this clonotype: Its antigen is undetermined.

CDR1 and CDR2 (germline): DFQATT, SNEGSKA (reference sequence). This CDR3 has 12 residues. The ends were cut back, 3 bases at V and 4 bases at J, with 8 bases in the middle. J is TRBJ2-3 and V is TRBV20-1, with D hard to call. This sequence originates from a human donor in good health (CMV status not recorded). Some clones in this sample may be carry-over from other donors' samples. Sample: CD8+ T cells from PBMCs. CDR3 nucleotide sequence: TGCAGTGCTAGGGGCCCCCCAGATACGCAGTATTTT. Protein: CSARGPPDTQYF.